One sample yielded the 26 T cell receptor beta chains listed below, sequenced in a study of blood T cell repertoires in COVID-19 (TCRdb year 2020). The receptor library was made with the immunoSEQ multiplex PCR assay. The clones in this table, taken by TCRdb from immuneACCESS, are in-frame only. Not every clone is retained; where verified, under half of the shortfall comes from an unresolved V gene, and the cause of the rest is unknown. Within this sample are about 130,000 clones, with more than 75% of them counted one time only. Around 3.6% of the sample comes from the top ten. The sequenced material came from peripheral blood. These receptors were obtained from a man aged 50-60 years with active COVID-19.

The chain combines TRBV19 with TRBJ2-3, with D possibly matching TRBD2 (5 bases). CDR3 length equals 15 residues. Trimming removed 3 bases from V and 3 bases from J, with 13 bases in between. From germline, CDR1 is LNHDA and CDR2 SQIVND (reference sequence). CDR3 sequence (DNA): TGTGCCAGTAGTATCGGCCAGCGGACTACAGATACGCAGTATTTT. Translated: CASSIGQRTTDTQYF.

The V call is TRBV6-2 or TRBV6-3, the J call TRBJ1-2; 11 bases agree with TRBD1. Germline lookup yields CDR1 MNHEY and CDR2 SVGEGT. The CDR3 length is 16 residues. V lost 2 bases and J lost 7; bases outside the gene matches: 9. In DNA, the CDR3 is TGTGCCAGCAGTTACGGGCTGGGACAGGGGGAAGTTGGCTACACCTTC. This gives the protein CASSYGLGQGEVGYTF.

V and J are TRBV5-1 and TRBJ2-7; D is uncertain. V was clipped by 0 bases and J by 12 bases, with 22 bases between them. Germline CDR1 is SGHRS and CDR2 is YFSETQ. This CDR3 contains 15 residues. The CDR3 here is CASSLAEKQKAPTYF. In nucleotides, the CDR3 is TGCGCCAGCAGCTTGGCCGAAAAACAGAAAGCTCCCACGTACTTC. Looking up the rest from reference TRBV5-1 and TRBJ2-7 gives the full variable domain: KAGVTQTPRYLIKTRGQQVTLSCSPISGHRSVSWYQQTPGQGLQFLFEYFSETQRNKGNFPGRFSGRQFSNSRSEMNVSTLELGDSALYLCASSLAEKQKAPTYFGPGTRLTVT.

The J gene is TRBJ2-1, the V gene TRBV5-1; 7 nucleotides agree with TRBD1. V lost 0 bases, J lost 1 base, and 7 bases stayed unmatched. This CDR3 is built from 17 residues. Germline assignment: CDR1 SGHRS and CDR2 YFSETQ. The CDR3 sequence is CASSLGRQGWSYNEQFF. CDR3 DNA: TGCGCCAGCAGCTTGGGCCGACAGGGTTGGTCCTACAATGAGCAGTTCTTC. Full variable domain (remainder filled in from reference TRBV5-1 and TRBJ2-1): KAGVTQTPRYLIKTRGQQVTLSCSPISGHRSVSWYQQTPGQGLQFLFEYFSETQRNKGNFPGRFSGRQFSNSRSEMNVSTLELGDSALYLCASSLGRQGWSYNEQFFGPGTRLTVL.

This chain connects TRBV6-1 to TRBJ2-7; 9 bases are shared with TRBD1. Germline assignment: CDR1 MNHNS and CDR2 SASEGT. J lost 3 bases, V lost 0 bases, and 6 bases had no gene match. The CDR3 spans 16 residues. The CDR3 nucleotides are TGTGCCAGCAGTGAAGCGCTAGGGACAGGGTTCTACGAGCAGTACTTC. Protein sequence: CASSEALGTGFYEQYF.

The CDR3 region is CASSESLAKNIQYF. For the CDR3, the DNA is TGTGCCAGCAGTGAATCGTTAGCCAAAAACATTCAGTACTTC. V usage is TRBV2 and J usage is TRBJ2-4; unclear D gene. V gave up 2 bases and J gave up 0 bases, with 5 bases separating them. The germline V gene encodes CDR1 SNHLY and CDR2 FYNNEI. CDR3 length: 14 residues.

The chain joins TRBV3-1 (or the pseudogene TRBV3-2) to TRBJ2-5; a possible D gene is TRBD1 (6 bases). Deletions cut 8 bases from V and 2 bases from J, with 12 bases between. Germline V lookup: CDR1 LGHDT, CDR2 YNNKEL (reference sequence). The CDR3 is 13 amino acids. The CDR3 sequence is CASSKGTQETQYF. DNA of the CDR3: TGTGCCAGCTCGAAAGGGACACAAGAGACCCAGTACTTC.

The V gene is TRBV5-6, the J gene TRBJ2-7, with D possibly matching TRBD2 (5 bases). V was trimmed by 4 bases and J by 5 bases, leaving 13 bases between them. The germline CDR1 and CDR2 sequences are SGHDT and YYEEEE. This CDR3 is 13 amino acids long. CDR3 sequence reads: CASSTRVPNEQYV. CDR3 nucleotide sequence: TGTGCCAGCAGCACGAGGGTTCCGAACGAGCAGTACGTC.

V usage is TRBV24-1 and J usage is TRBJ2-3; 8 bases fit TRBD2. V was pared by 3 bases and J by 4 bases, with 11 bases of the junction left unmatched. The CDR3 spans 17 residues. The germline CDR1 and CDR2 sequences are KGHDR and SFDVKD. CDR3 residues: CATSDGERGRASDTQYF. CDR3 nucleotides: TGTGCCACCAGTGATGGGGAGCGGGGGAGGGCGTCAGATACGCAGTATTTT.

CDR3 DNA sequence: TGTGCCAGTAGTGGCCGGGACAGCACTAGCACAGATACGCAGTATTTT. As protein: CASSGRDSTSTDTQYF. J is TRBJ2-3 and V is TRBV19; 7 nucleotides match TRBD1. Germline lookup yields CDR1 LNHDA and CDR2 SQIVND (reference sequence). Trimming cost V 5 bases and J 0 bases; bases outside gene matches: 8. CDR3 length: 16 amino acids.

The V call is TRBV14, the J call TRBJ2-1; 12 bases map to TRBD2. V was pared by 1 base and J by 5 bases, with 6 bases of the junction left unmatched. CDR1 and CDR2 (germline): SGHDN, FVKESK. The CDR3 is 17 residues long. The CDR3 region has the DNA TGTGCCAGCAGCCAAGGACCGGGACTAGCGGGTAACAATGAGCAGTTCTTC. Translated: CASSQGPGLAGNNEQFF.

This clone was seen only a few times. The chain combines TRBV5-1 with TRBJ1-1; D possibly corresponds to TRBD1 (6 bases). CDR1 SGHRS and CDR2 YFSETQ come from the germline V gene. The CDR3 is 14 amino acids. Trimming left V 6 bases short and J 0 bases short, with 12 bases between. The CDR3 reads CASKQGTMNTEAFF. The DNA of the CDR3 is TGCGCCAGCAAGCAGGGGACTATGAACACTGAAGCTTTCTTT.

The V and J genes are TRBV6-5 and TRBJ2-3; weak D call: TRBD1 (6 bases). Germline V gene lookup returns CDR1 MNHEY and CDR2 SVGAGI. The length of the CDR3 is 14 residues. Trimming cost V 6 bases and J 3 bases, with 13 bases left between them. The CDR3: CASRQGQRTDTQYF. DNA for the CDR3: TGTGCCAGCAGGCAGGGGCAACGAACAGATACGCAGTATTTT.

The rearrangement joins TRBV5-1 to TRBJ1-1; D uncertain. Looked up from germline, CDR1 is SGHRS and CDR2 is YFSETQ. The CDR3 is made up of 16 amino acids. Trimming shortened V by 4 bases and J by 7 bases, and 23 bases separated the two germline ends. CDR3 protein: CASSPGGLGRAIEAFF. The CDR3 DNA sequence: TGCGCCAGCAGCCCGGGTGGACTAGGACGGGCTATTGAAGCTTTCTTT.

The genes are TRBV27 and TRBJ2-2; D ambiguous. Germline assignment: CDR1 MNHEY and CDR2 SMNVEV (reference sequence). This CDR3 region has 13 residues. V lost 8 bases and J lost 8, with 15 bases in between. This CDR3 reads CASASGQPGELFF. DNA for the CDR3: TGTGCCAGCGCGTCAGGCCAGCCGGGGGAGCTGTTTTTT.

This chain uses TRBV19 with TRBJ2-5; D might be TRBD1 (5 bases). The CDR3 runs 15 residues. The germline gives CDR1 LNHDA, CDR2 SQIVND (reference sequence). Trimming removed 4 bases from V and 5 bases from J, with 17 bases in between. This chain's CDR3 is CASSTTSRAGETQYF. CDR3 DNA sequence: TGTGCCAGTAGTACAACCTCCAGGGCAGGGGAGACCCAGTACTTC.

CDR3 nucleotides: TGTGCCAGCAGCCCGAACCGGGAGCCACTTCATACGCAGTATTTT. Its translation: CASSPNREPLHTQYF. The rearrangement joins TRBV5-4 to TRBJ2-3, with D perhaps TRBD2 (6 bases). The CDR3 has 15 residues. Germline CDR1 and CDR2: SGHNT and YYREEE (reference sequence). The V end lost 4 bases, the J end lost 7 bases, and 19 bases lay between the germline ends.

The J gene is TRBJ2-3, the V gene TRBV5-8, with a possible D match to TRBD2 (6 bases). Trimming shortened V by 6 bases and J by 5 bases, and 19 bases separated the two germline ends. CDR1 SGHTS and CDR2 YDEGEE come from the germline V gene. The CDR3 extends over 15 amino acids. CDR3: CASTIRGGYQDTQYF. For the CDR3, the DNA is TGTGCCAGCACCATTCGTGGAGGGTATCAAGATACGCAGTATTTT.

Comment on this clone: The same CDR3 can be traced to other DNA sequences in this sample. DNA for the CDR3: TGCGCCAGCAGCCCGGGGACAGGGAACACCGGGGAGCTGTTTTTT. It is translated as CASSPGTGNTGELFF. The rearrangement uses TRBV5-1 and TRBJ2-2, with 8 nucleotides matching TRBD1. After removal of 4 bases from V and 1 base from J, the junction contained 3 bases not matched to a gene. The germline CDR1 and CDR2 sequences are SGHRS and YFSETQ. The CDR3 covers 15 residues.

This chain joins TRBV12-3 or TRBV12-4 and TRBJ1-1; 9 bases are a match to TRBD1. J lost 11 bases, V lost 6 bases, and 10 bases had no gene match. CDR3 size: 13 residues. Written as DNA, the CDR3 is TGTGCCAGCAGGGGACAGGGTCTGATCGGGGCTTTCTTT. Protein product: CASRGQGLIGAFF.

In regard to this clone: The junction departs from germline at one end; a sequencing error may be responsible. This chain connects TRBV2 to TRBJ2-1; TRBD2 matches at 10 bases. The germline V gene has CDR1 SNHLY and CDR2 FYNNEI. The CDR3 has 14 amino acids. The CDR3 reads CASREAGGLNEQFF. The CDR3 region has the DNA TGTGCCAGCAGAGAAGCGGGGGGGCTTAATGAGCAGTTCTTC.

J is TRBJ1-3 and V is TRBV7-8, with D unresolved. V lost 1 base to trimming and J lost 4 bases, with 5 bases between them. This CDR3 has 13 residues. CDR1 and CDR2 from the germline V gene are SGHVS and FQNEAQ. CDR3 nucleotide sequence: TGTGCCAGCAGCTTAGTTGAGGGAAACACCATATATTTT. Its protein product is CASSLVEGNTIYF.

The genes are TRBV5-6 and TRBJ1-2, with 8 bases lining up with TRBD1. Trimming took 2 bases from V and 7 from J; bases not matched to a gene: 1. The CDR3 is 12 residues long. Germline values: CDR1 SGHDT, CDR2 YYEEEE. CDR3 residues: CASSLGTGGYTF. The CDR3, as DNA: TGTGCCAGCAGCTTAGGGACAGGTGGCTACACCTTC.

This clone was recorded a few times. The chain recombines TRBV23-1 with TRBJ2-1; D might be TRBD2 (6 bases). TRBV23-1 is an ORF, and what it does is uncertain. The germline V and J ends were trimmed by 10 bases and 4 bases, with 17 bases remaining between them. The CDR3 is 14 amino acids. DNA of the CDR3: TGCGCCACGGTTATGCGGGACTGTTACAATGAGCAGTTCTTC. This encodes CATVMRDCYNEQFF.

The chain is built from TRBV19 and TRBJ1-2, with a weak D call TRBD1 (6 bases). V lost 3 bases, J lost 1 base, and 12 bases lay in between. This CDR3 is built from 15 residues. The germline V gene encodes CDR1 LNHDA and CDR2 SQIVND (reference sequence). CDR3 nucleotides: TGTGCCAGTAGTATTGGGGGACATCTTAACTATGGCTACACCTTC. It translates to CASSIGGHLNYGYTF.

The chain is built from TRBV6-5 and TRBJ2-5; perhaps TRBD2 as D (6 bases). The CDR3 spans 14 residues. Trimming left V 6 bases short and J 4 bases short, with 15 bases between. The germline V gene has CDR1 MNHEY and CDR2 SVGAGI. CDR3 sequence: CASSYTIGGETQYF. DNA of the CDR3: TGTGCCAGCAGCTATACGATCGGGGGAGAGACCCAGTACTTC.